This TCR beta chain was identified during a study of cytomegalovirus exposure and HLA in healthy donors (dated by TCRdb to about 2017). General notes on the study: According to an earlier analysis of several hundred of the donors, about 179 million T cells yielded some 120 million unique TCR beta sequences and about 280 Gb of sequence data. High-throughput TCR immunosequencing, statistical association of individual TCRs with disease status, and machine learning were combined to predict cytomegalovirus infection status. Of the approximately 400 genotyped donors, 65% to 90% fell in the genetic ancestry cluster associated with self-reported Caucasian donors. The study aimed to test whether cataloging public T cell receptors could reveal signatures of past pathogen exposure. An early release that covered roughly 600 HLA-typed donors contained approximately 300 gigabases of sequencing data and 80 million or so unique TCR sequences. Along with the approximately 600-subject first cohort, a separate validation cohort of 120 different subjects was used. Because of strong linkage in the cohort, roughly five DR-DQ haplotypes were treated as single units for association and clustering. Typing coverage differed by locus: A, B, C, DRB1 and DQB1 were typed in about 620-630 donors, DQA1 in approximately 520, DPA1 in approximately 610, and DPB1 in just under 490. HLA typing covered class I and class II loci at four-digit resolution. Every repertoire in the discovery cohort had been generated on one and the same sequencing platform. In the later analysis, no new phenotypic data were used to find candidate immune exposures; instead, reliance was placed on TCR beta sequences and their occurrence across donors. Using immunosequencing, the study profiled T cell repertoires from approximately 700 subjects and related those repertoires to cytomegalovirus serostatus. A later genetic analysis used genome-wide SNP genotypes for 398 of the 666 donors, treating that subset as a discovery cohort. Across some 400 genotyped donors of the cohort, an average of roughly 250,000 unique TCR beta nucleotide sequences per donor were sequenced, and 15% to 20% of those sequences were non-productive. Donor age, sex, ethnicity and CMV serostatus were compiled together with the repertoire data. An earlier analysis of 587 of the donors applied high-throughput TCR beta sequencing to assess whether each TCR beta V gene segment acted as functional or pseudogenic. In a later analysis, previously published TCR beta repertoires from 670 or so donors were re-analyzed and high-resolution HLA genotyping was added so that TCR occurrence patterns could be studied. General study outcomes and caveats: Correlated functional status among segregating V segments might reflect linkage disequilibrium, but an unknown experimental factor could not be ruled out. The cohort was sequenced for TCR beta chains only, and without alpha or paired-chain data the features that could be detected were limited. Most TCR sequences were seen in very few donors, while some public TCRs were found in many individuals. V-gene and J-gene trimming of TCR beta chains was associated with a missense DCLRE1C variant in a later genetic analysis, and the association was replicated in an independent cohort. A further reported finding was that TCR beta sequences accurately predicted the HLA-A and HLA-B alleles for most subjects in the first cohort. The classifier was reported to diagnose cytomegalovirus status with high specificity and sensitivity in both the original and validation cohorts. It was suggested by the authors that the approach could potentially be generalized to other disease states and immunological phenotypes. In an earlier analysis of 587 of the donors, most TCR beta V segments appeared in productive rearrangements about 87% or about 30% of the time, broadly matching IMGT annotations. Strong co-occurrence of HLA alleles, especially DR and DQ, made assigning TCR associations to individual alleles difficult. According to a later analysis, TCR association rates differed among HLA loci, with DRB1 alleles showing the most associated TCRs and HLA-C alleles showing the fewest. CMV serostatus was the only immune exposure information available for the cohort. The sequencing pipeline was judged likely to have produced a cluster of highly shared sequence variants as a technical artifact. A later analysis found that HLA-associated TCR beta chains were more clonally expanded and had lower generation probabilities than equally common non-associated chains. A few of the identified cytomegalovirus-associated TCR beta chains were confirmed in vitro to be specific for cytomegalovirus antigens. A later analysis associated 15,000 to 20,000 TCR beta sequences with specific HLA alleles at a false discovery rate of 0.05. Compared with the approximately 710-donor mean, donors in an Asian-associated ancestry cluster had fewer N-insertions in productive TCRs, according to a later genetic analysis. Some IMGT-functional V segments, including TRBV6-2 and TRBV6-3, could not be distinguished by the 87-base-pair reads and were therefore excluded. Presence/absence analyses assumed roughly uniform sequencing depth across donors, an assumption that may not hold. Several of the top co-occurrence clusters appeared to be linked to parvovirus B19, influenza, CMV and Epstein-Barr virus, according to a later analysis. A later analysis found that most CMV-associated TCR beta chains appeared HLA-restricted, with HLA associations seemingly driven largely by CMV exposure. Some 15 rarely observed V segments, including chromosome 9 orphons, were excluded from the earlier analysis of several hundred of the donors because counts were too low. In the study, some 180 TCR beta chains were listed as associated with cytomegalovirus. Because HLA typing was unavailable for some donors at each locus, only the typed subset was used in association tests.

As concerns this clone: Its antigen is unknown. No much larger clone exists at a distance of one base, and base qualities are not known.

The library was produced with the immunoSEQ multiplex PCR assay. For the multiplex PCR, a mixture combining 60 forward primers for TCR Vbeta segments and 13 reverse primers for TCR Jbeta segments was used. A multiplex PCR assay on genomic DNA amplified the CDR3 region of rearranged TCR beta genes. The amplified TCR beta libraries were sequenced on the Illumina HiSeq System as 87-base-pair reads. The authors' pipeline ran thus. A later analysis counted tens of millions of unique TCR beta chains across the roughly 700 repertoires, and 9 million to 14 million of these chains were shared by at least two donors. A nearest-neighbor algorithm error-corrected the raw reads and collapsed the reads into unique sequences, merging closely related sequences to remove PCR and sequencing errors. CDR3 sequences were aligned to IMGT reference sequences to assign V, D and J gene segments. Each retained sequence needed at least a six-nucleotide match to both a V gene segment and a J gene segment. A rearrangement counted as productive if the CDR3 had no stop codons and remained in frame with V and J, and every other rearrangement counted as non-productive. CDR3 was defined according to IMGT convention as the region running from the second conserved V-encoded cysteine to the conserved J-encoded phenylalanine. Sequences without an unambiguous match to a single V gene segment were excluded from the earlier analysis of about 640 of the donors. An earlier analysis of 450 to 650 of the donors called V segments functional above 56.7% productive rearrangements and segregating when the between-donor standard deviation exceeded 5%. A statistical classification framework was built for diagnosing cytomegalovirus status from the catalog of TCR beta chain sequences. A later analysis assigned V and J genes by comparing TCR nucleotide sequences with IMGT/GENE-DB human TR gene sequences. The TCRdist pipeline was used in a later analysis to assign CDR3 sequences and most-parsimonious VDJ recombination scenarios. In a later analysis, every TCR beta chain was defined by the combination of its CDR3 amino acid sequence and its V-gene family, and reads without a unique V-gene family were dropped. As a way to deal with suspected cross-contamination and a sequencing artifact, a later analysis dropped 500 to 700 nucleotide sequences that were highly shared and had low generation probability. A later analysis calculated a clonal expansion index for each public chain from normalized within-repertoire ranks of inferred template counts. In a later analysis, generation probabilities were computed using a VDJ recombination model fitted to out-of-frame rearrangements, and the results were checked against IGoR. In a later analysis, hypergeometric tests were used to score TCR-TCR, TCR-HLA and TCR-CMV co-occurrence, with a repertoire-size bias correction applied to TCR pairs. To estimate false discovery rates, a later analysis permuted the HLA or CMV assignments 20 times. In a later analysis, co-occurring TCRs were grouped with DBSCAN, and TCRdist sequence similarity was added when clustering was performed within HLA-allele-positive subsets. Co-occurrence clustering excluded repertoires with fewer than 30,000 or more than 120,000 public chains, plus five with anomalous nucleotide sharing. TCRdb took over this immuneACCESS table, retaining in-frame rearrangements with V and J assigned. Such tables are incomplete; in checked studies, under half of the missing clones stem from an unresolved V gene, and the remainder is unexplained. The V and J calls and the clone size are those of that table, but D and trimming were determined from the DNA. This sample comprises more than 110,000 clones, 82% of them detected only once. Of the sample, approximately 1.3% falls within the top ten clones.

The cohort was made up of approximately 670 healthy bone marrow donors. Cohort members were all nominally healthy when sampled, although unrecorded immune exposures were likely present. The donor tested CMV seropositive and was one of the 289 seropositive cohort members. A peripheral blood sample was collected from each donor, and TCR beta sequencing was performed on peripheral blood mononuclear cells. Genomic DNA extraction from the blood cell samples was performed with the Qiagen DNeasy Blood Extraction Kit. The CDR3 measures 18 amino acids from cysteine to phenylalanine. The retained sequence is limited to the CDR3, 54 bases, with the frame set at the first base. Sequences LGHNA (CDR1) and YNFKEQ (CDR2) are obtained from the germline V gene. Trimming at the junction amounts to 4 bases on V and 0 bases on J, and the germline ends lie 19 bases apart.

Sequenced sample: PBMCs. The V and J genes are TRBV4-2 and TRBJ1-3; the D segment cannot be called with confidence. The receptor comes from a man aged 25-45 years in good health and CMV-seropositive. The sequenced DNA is TGTGCCAGCAGCCGAGATCCCTCGGGGAACCCCTCTGGAAACACCATATATTTT. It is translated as CASSRDPSGNPSGNTIYF.